This T cell receptor beta chain is from a study of T cells after yellow fever vaccination. Study-wide results and limits: Post-booster reappearance was seen for most primary-vaccination clones (around 96% CD4, 88% CD8).

Each CDR3 protein gets one entry after TCRdb re-called the 5' RACE reads with MiXCR. The repertoire holds about 130,000 distinct CDR3 sequences, over 8% seen once, with 40% in the top ten. This clonotype was found a few times. Antigen unknown. From germline, CDR1 is MNHEY and CDR2 SVGAGI. The CDR3 is 19 residues long. The ends lost 6 bases at V and 2 bases at J; junction bases unmatched: 14. Material: CD8+ T cells sorted from PBMCs, obtained on the day of the yellow fever booster vaccination. The clonotype was recovered from a young man who received the YFV17D yellow fever vaccine. The gene calls are TRBV6-5 and TRBJ2-2; 11 bases are shared with TRBD2. CDR3 protein: CASSPAGLAGGLNTGELFF. The CDR3 coding sequence is TGTGCCAGCAGCCCGGCGGGGCTAGCGGGGGGCCTTAACACCGGGGAGCTGTTTTTT.